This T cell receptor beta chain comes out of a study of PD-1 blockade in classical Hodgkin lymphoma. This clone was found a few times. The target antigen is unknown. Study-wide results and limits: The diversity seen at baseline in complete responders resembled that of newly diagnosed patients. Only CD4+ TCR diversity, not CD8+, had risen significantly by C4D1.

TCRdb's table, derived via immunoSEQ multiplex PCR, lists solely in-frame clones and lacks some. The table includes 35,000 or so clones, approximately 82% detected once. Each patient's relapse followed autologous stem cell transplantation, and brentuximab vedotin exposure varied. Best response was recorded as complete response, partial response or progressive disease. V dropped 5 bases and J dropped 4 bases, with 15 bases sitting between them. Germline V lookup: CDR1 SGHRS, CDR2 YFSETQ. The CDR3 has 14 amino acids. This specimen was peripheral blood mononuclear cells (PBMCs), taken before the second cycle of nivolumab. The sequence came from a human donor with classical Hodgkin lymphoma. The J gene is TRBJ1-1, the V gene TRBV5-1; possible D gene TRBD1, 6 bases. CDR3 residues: CASSWTDGSTEAFF. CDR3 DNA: TGCGCCAGCAGTTGGACAGATGGGAGCACTGAAGCTTTCTTT.